This is a list of T cell receptor beta chains from one sample in a study of blood T cells in healthy people across ages. MiXCR, applied by TCRdb to the 5' RACE reads, yields one record per CDR3 protein. The repertoire holds about 1.4 million distinct CDR3 sequences, roughly 60% seen once, with over 5% in the top ten. The specimen sequenced was blood. Receptors were obtained from a young man in good health. The CDR3 runs from the conserved cysteine through the conserved F or W. Each record gives: V gene, J gene, D gene, clone size, CDR3 protein, CDR3 DNA. A D gene is named only where the DNA matches it firmly. Rows give clone size only sometimes, using once, few, many, or a class for an expanded clone.

V gene: TRBV28; J gene: TRBJ2-5; D gene: TRBD2; clone size: -; CDR3 protein: CASSFPGESGGQETQYF; CDR3 DNA: TGTGCCAGCAGTTTCCCCGGGGAGAGCGGGGGCCAAGAGACCCAGTACTTC
V gene: TRBV29-1; J gene: TRBJ2-1; D gene: -; clone size: -; CDR3 protein: CSVETQGRRRHNEQFF; CDR3 DNA: TGCAGCGTGGAGACACAGGGAAGAAGGCGGCACAATGAGCAGTTCTTC
V gene: TRBV20-1; J gene: TRBJ2-1; D gene: TRBD2; clone size: -; CDR3 protein: CSATGLVMNEQFF; CDR3 DNA: TGCAGTGCTACGGGACTAGTGATGAATGAGCAGTTCTTC
V gene: TRBV6-5; J gene: TRBJ2-7; D gene: -; clone size: -; CDR3 protein: CASSYLRQSSYEQYF; CDR3 DNA: TGTGCCAGCAGTTACCTCAGACAGAGCTCCTACGAGCAGTACTTC
V gene: TRBV7-9; J gene: TRBJ2-7; D gene: TRBD2; clone size: -; CDR3 protein: CASSVGLAGLYEQYF; CDR3 DNA: TGTGCCAGCAGCGTCGGACTAGCGGGACTATACGAGCAGTACTTC
V gene: TRBV4-1; J gene: TRBJ2-3; D gene: -; clone size: -; CDR3 protein: CASSRAFPGTDTQYF; CDR3 DNA: TGCGCCAGCAGCAGGGCTTTCCCTGGCACAGATACGCAGTATTTT
V gene: TRBV4-2; J gene: TRBJ2-5; D gene: TRBD2; clone size: -; CDR3 protein: CASSLPSGGEETQYF; CDR3 DNA: TGTGCCAGCAGCCTACCTAGCGGGGGGGAGGAGACCCAGTACTTC
V gene: TRBV12-3/TRBV12-4; J gene: TRBJ1-1; D gene: TRBD1; clone size: -; CDR3 protein: CASSLGTGIGNTEAFF; CDR3 DNA: TGTGCCAGCAGTTTAGGGACAGGGATCGGGAACACTGAAGCTTTCTTT
V gene: TRBV6-1; J gene: TRBJ2-7; D gene: -; clone size: many; CDR3 protein: CASRGSYEQYF; CDR3 DNA: TGTGCCAGCAGGGGGAGCTACGAGCAGTACTTC
V gene: TRBV10-3; J gene: TRBJ2-5; D gene: -; clone size: -; CDR3 protein: CAISEWEGLQETQYF; CDR3 DNA: TGTGCCATCAGTGAGTGGGAAGGGCTGCAAGAGACCCAGTACTTC
V gene: TRBV11-2; J gene: TRBJ2-5; D gene: TRBD2; clone size: -; CDR3 protein: CASSLGQAGDQETQYF; CDR3 DNA: TGTGCCAGCAGCTTGGGACAAGCGGGGGACCAAGAGACCCAGTACTTC
V gene: TRBV6-4; J gene: TRBJ2-3; D gene: TRBD2; clone size: -; CDR3 protein: CASSSGRAGGLAGTDTQYF; CDR3 DNA: TGTGCCAGCAGTTCCGGCAGGGCAGGGGGACTAGCGGGCACAGATACGCAGTATTTT
V gene: TRBV12-3/TRBV12-4; J gene: TRBJ2-2; D gene: -; clone size: -; CDR3 protein: CASSPRGSTGELFF; CDR3 DNA: TGTGCCAGCAGCCCGCGGGGAAGCACCGGGGAGCTGTTTTTT
V gene: TRBV14; J gene: TRBJ2-1; D gene: -; clone size: -; CDR3 protein: CASSQEAVRRVGEQFF; CDR3 DNA: TGTGCCAGCAGCCAAGAAGCGGTTAGGAGGGTGGGTGAGCAGTTCTTC
V gene: TRBV5-1; J gene: TRBJ2-1; D gene: TRBD1; clone size: -; CDR3 protein: CASSFSAGGNNEQFF; CDR3 DNA: TGCGCCAGCAGCTTCAGCGCAGGGGGAAACAATGAGCAGTTCTTC
V gene: TRBV5-1; J gene: TRBJ2-1; D gene: TRBD2; clone size: few; CDR3 protein: CASSLGLDDYNEQFF; CDR3 DNA: TGCGCCAGCAGCCTGGGACTAGACGACTACAATGAGCAGTTCTTC
V gene: TRBV6-1; J gene: TRBJ2-4; D gene: -; clone size: -; CDR3 protein: CASSETRNGNIQYF; CDR3 DNA: TGTGCCAGCAGTGAGACCCGCAATGGAAACATTCAGTACTTC
V gene: TRBV2; J gene: TRBJ2-3; D gene: -; clone size: -; CDR3 protein: CASSEDGSGTDTQYF; CDR3 DNA: TGTGCCAGCAGTGAAGACGGAAGTGGCACAGATACGCAGTATTTT
V gene: TRBV7-2; J gene: TRBJ2-7; D gene: TRBD2; clone size: -; CDR3 protein: CASSPGLAVDPGEQYF; CDR3 DNA: TGTGCCAGCAGCCCGGGACTAGCGGTAGATCCGGGCGAGCAGTACTTC
V gene: TRBV10-3; J gene: TRBJ1-1; D gene: -; clone size: -; CDR3 protein: CAITPTRNTEAFF; CDR3 DNA: TGTGCCATCACTCCGACTCGGAACACTGAAGCTTTCTTT
V gene: TRBV7-9; J gene: TRBJ2-7; D gene: -; clone size: few; CDR3 protein: CSSSLGYEQYF; CDR3 DNA: TGTTCCAGCAGCTTAGGCTACGAGCAGTACTTC
V gene: TRBV4-1; J gene: TRBJ1-2; D gene: -; clone size: -; CDR3 protein: CASSLNQQGNYGYTF; CDR3 DNA: TGCGCCAGCAGCCTCAACCAACAGGGTAACTATGGCTACACCTTC
V gene: TRBV20-1; J gene: TRBJ2-7; D gene: -; clone size: -; CDR3 protein: CSAIGVGGNNYEQYF; CDR3 DNA: TGCAGTGCCATCGGCGTCGGGGGCAACAACTACGAGCAGTACTTC
V gene: TRBV27; J gene: TRBJ2-1; D gene: -; clone size: few; CDR3 protein: CASPVMGSYYNEQFF; CDR3 DNA: TGTGCCAGCCCAGTCATGGGTAGCTACTACAATGAGCAGTTCTTC
V gene: TRBV6-2/TRBV6-3; J gene: TRBJ2-1; D gene: -; clone size: few; CDR3 protein: CASSYLEIRRSEQFF; CDR3 DNA: TGTGCCAGCAGTTACTTGGAGATCCGACGGAGTGAGCAGTTCTTC
V gene: TRBV20-1; J gene: TRBJ1-2; D gene: TRBD1; clone size: -; CDR3 protein: CSARTGTGIDGYTF; CDR3 DNA: TGCAGTGCTAGGACCGGGACAGGGATAGATGGCTACACCTTC
V gene: TRBV29-1; J gene: TRBJ1-1; D gene: -; clone size: few; CDR3 protein: CSVVGGTPNTEAFF; CDR3 DNA: TGCAGCGTTGTTGGCGGGACACCGAACACTGAAGCTTTCTTT
V gene: TRBV7-9; J gene: TRBJ2-7; D gene: TRBD2; clone size: -; CDR3 protein: CASSLQGGGEQYF; CDR3 DNA: TGTGCCAGCAGCTTACAAGGCGGGGGCGAGCAGTACTTC
V gene: TRBV11-2; J gene: TRBJ2-7; D gene: TRBD1; clone size: few; CDR3 protein: CASSLETGVWNEQYF; CDR3 DNA: TGTGCCAGCAGCTTGGAGACAGGGGTTTGGAACGAGCAGTACTTC
V gene: TRBV7-9; J gene: TRBJ2-7; D gene: -; clone size: -; CDR3 protein: CASSTGLNEQYF; CDR3 DNA: TGTGCCAGCAGCACGGGACTTAACGAGCAGTACTTC
V gene: TRBV7-2; J gene: TRBJ1-2; D gene: -; clone size: -; CDR3 protein: CASSLGPENYGYTF; CDR3 DNA: TGTGCCAGCAGCTTAGGTCCAGAGAACTATGGCTACACCTTC
V gene: TRBV20-1; J gene: TRBJ2-1; D gene: -; clone size: few; CDR3 protein: CSATRGRLGNEQFF; CDR3 DNA: TGCAGTGCAACCCGGGGCAGGTTAGGGAATGAGCAGTTCTTC
V gene: TRBV6-2/TRBV6-3; J gene: TRBJ1-1; D gene: -; clone size: -; CDR3 protein: CASSADSLQAFF; CDR3 DNA: TGTGCCAGCAGCGCGGACAGCCTTCAAGCTTTCTTT
V gene: TRBV4-3; J gene: TRBJ2-3; D gene: -; clone size: -; CDR3 protein: CASSQDLGRGLTDTQYF; CDR3 DNA: TGCGCCAGCAGTCAAGACCTTGGCCGGGGGCTTACAGATACGCAGTATTTT
V gene: TRBV7-9; J gene: TRBJ2-3; D gene: -; clone size: once; CDR3 protein: CASSPMVTLESDTQYF; CDR3 DNA: TGTGCCAGCAGCCCTATGGTGACGTTGGAATCAGATACGCAGTATTTT
V gene: TRBV21-1; J gene: TRBJ1-5; D gene: -; clone size: -; CDR3 protein: CASSTFTGDNQPQHF; CDR3 DNA: TGTGCCAGCAGCACCTTTACAGGGGACAATCAGCCCCAGCATTTT
V gene: TRBV5-5; J gene: TRBJ2-7; D gene: TRBD1; clone size: few; CDR3 protein: CASTETGNEQYF; CDR3 DNA: TGTGCCAGCACCGAGACAGGGAACGAGCAGTACTTC
V gene: TRBV12-3/TRBV12-4; J gene: TRBJ2-7; D gene: TRBD2; clone size: -; CDR3 protein: CASSPSGRWFYEQYF; CDR3 DNA: TGTGCCAGCAGTCCTAGCGGCAGATGGTTCTACGAGCAGTACTTC
V gene: TRBV25-1; J gene: TRBJ1-1; D gene: -; clone size: once; CDR3 protein: CASRRQVDTEAFF; CDR3 DNA: TGTGCCAGCAGAAGACAGGTCGACACTGAAGCTTTCTTT